This entry lists 4 T cell receptor beta chains sequenced from one sample in a study of T cells after yellow fever vaccination. TCRdb ran MiXCR on the 5' RACE reads and lists one entry per CDR3 protein. The sample lists roughly 520,000 distinct CDR3 sequences, roughly a fifth occurring once. Sequenced here: PBMCs, sampled more than 20 days after the first yellow fever vaccination. These receptors came from a man aged 18 to 29 who received the YFV17D yellow fever vaccine.

This clonotype was counted many times. V and J are TRBV25-1 and TRBJ2-3; no firm D call. Germline values: CDR1 MGHDK, CDR2 SYGVNS. The CDR3 covers 16 residues. The germline V and J ends were trimmed by 2 bases and 2 bases, with 14 bases remaining between them. The CDR3 nucleotides read TGTGCCAGCAGTGAAGGGGTCAGAGGATTCACAGATACGCAGTATTTT. It codes for CASSEGVRGFTDTQYF.

This clonotype occurred a few times. The chain links TRBV29-1 to TRBJ2-5, with 8 bases aligning to TRBD2. CDR1 and CDR2 (germline): SQVTM, ANQGSEA. V lost 3 bases and J lost 2; bases outside the gene matches: 5. There are 14 residues in the CDR3. In DNA, the CDR3 is TGCAGCGTTGATGGCCCTAGCGGGCAAGAGACCCAGTACTTC. Protein sequence: CSVDGPSGQETQYF.

The V call is TRBV4-1, the J call TRBJ2-5; D is perhaps TRBD1 or TRBD2 (6 bases each). Germline V gene sequence: CDR1 MGHRA, CDR2 YSYEKL. Deletions cut 1 base from V and 6 bases from J, with 21 bases between. The CDR3 covers 17 residues. DNA for the CDR3: TGCGCCAGCAGCCAAGGGCCGGGGGCAAAACCTGGGAAGACCCAGTACTTC. This gives the protein CASSQGPGAKPGKTQYF.

The CDR3 DNA reads as TGTGCCAGCAGTTACTCGTTAGAGAAACCTACGCAGTATTTT. The encoded protein is CASSYSLEKPTQYF. The chain is built from TRBV6-5 and TRBJ2-3; the D is unclear. Germline V lookup: CDR1 MNHEY, CDR2 SVGAGI. This CDR3 contains 14 residues. The ends were cut back, 0 bases at V and 8 bases at J, with 12 bases in the middle.